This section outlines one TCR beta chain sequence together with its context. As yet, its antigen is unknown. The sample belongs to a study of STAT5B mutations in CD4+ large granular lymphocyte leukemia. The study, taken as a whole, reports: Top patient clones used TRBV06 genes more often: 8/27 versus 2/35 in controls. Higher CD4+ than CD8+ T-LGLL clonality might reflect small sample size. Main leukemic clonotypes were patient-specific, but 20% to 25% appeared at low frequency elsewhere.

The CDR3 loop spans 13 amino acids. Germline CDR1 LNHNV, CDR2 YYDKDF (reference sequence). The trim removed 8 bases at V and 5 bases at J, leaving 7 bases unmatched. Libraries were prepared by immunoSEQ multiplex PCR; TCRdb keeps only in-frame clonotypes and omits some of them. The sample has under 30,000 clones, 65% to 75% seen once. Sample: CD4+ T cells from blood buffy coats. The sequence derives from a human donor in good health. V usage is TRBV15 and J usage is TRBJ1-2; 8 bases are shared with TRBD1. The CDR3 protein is CATAMDRVYGYTF. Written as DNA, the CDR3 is TGTGCCACCGCAATGGACAGGGTTTATGGCTACACCTTC.